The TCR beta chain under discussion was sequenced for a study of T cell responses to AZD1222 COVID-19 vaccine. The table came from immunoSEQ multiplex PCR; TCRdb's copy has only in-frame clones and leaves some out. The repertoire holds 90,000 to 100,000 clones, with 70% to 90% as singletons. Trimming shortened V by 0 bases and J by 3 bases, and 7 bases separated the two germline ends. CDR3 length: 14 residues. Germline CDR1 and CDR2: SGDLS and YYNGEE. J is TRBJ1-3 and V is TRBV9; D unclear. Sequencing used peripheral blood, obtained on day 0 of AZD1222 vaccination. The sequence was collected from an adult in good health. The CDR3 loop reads CASSVVAGGNTIYF. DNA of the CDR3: TGTGCCAGCAGCGTAGTTGCTGGTGGAAACACCATATATTTT.